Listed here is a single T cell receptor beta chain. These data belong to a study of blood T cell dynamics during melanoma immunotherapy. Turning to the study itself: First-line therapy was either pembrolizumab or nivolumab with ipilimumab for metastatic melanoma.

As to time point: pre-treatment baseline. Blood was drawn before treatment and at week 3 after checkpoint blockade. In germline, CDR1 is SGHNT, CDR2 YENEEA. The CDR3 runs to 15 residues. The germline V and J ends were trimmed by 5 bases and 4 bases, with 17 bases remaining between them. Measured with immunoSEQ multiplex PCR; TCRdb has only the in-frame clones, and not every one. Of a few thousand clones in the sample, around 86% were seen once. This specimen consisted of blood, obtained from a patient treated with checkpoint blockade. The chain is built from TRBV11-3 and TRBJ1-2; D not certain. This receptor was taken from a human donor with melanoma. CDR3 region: CASSPPAAPRYGYTF. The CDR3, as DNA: TGTGCCAGCAGCCCGCCGGCGGCTCCTCGCTATGGCTACACCTTC.